This T cell receptor beta chain was observed in a study of T cell responses to AZD1222 COVID-19 vaccine. This clone was seen only once. Libraries were prepared by immunoSEQ multiplex PCR; TCRdb keeps only in-frame clonotypes and omits some of them. Among around 140,000 clones listed, roughly 93% were seen once. The germline gives CDR1 MNHEY, CDR2 SMNVEV (reference sequence). Trimming removed 2 bases at V and 6 bases at J, with 10 bases between. CDR3 length: 14 residues. V usage is TRBV27 and J usage is TRBJ1-4, with D tentatively TRBD1 (6 bases). This TCR derives from an adult in good health. Sequencing was performed on peripheral blood, taken on day 0 of AZD1222 vaccination. CDR3 nucleotide sequence: TGTGCCAGCAGTTTAGTGGGGGCCGATGAAAAACTGTTTTTT. Amino acid sequence: CASSLVGADEKLFF.